This note documents a single TCR beta chain sequence. Its specificity is unknown. V lost 0 bases and J 5 bases, leaving 14 bases between the germline ends. The CDR3 spans 16 residues. Per germline, CDR1 MNHEY and CDR2 SVGAGI. The sample belongs to a study of cytomegalovirus exposure and HLA in healthy donors. Whole-study results and caveats: Among donors in an Asian-associated ancestry cluster, a later analysis reportedly found fewer N-insertions than the roughly 670-donor mean. Investigators reported 164 TCR beta chains as tied to cytomegalovirus. Cytomegalovirus status was reportedly diagnosed by the classifier with high specificity and sensitivity.

Primers: 60 Vbeta forward and 13 Jbeta reverse. As originally analysed: Per a later analysis, the number of unique TCR beta chains was some 82 million, of which about 11 million were shared. TCRdb's table, derived via immunoSEQ multiplex PCR, lists solely in-frame clones and lacks some. The V and J calls and clone size were taken over from that table, and D and trimming were inferred from the DNA. The sample shows around 190,000 clones, around 73% of them seen only once. The specimen sequenced was PBMCs. This TCR came from a woman aged 25 to 39 in good health and CMV-seronegative. The chain combines TRBV6-5 with TRBJ1-5; D is perhaps TRBD1 (5 bases). CDR3 in amino acids: CASSYSWGDRDQPQHF. As DNA, the CDR3 is TGTGCCAGCAGTTACTCGTGGGGGGACCGGGATCAGCCCCAGCATTTT.